Listed here are 25 T cell receptor beta chains from one sample, sequenced in a study of blood T cell repertoires in COVID-19. Using immunoSEQ multiplex PCR, the repertoire was profiled, and TCRdb retains in-frame clones only, with some absent. The table shows around 120,000 clones, with about 80% occurring only once. The sample comprised peripheral blood. The source is a man in his sixties or seventies with active or convalescent COVID-19.

Of note for this clone: At one end, the junction sequence differs from germline, possibly due to a read error. The chain joins TRBV28 to TRBJ2-7; 10 bases agree with TRBD1. The CDR3 spans 14 residues. CDR1 and CDR2 from the germline V gene are MDHEN and SYDVKM. CDR3 amino acids: CASRDPGQGSISHF. For the CDR3, the DNA is TGTGCCAGCAGGGACCCGGGACAGGGGTCTATATCCCACTTC.

V usage is TRBV7-9 and J usage is TRBJ1-6; 7 positions match TRBD1. Germline CDR1 reads SEHNR; CDR2 reads FQNEAQ (reference sequence). This CDR3 is 14 amino acids long. V dropped 3 bases and J dropped 6; count of bases not matched to a gene: 2. The CDR3 nucleotides are TGTGCCAGCAGCTTGACAGGGACTAATTCACCCCTCCACTTT. This sequence encodes CASSLTGTNSPLHF.

This chain links TRBV4-3 with TRBJ2-5; maybe TRBD2 (5 bases). V lost 1 base and J 2 bases, leaving 11 bases between the germline ends. The germline V gene has CDR1 LGHNA and CDR2 YSLEER. This CDR3 region has 15 residues. The CDR3 spells CASSQAGRGQETQYF. In DNA, the CDR3 is TGCGCCAGCAGCCAAGCGGGCCGGGGACAAGAGACCCAGTACTTC.

A single count supports this clone. V gene TRBV7-6 combines with J gene TRBJ2-2; no definite D call. The V end was cut by 5 bases, the J end by 1 base, with 14 bases between. The CDR3 runs 16 residues. Germline CDR1 is SGHVS and CDR2 is FNYEAQ. CDR3 coding DNA: TGTGCCAGCAGCCCCCCTCCAGCAGGGAACACCGGGGAGCTGTTTTTT. It codes for CASSPPPAGNTGELFF.

The chain uses TRBV28 and TRBJ2-7; weak D call: TRBD1 (6 bases). Germline V gives CDR1 MDHEN, CDR2 SYDVKM. The CDR3 totals 13 residues. V was shortened by 6 bases and J by 3 bases, with 12 bases between the two germline ends. CDR3 sequence: CASSSDSYYEQYF. The CDR3 region has the DNA TGTGCCAGCAGCTCGGACAGTTACTACGAGCAGTACTTC. The full variable domain, completed using reference TRBV28 and TRBJ2-7, is DVKVTQSSRYLVKRTGEKVFLECVQDMDHENMFWYRQDPGLGLRLIYFSYDVKMKEKGDIPEGYSVSREKKERFSLILESASTNQTSMYLCASSSDSYYEQYFGPGTRLTVT.

This sequence joins TRBV2 and TRBJ2-3, with D maybe TRBD1 (6 bases). CDR1 is SNHLY, CDR2 FYNNEI, per germline. V lost 9 bases, J lost 1 base, and 14 bases lay in between. The CDR3 runs 14 residues. The CDR3 DNA reads TGTGCCAGGAAAGGCAGGGGCCGCACAGATACGCAGTATTTT. Translation gives CARKGRGRTDTQYF.

In nucleotides, the CDR3 is TGTGCCAGCAGCTATGCGACAGGCAGCTCTGGAAACACCATATATTTT. Its translation: CASSYATGSSGNTIYF. The chain carries TRBV7-9 and TRBJ1-3; possible D gene TRBD1, 6 bases. The V gene's germline CDR1 is SEHNR and CDR2 FQNEAQ (reference sequence). The CDR3 sequence is 16 residues long. Trimming left V 4 bases short and J 0 bases short, with 13 bases between.

The J gene is TRBJ2-7, the V gene TRBV19, with 12 nucleotides matching TRBD2. Germline CDR1 and CDR2: LNHDA and SQIVND (reference sequence). The V and J ends lost 6 bases and 1 base, in that order; junction bases with no gene match: 7. The CDR3 spans 16 residues. CDR3 nucleotides: TGTGCCAGTAGCCTAGCGGGAGGGCGTTCATCCTACGAGCAGTACTTC. Translated: CASSLAGGRSSYEQYF.

The chain joins TRBV10-3 to TRBJ2-5; D is possibly TRBD1 (6 bases). The germline V and J ends were trimmed by 2 bases and 5 bases, with 9 bases remaining between them. The germline gives CDR1 ENHRY, CDR2 SYGVKD. This CDR3 is built from 13 residues. CDR3: CAISEGGKETQYF. Written as DNA, the CDR3 is TGTGCCATCAGTGAGGGGGGCAAGGAGACCCAGTACTTC.

This chain joins TRBV9 and TRBJ1-2, with D possibly TRBD1 on 5 matching bases. Germline V CDR1 and CDR2: SGDLS, YYNGEE. The length of the CDR3 is 15 residues. The V and J ends lost 4 bases and 4 bases respectively, with 17 bases between them. The CDR3 loop reads CASSPEAQGFYGYTF. CDR3 in DNA: TGTGCCAGCAGCCCCGAGGCGCAGGGCTTCTATGGCTACACCTTC.

The chain links TRBV2 to TRBJ1-1, with D possibly being TRBD1 (6 bases). The V end was cut by 7 bases, the J end by 3 bases, with 12 bases between. CDR1 and CDR2 from the germline V gene are SNHLY and FYNNEI. This CDR3 spans 13 amino acids. Written as DNA, the CDR3 is TGTGCCAGCACTGACAGGAGGTACACTGAAGCTTTCTTT. This gives the protein CASTDRRYTEAFF.

The gene calls are TRBV16 and TRBJ2-6, with 9 nucleotides matching TRBD1. The CDR3 is made up of 17 amino acids. From germline, CDR1 is KGHSY and CDR2 FQNENV. J was trimmed by 0 bases and V by 4 bases; bases with no gene match: 4. DNA of the CDR3: TGTGCCAGCAGCCTCGGACAGGGGATCTCTGGGGCCAACGTCCTGACTTTC. It translates to CASSLGQGISGANVLTF.

CDR3 sequence reads: CASSPLAGGYTDTQYF. The CDR3 DNA reads as TGTGCCAGCAGCCCTTTAGCGGGGGGGTACACGGATACGCAGTATTTT. The chain couples TRBV11-3 to TRBJ2-3, with 11 bases matching TRBD2. The CDR3 is made up of 16 amino acids. Per germline, CDR1 SGHNT and CDR2 YENEEA. J lost 6 bases, V lost 5 bases, and 10 bases had no gene match.

In nucleotides, the CDR3 is TGTGCCAGCAGCAATGGATGGAGGACTCGCCAGCCCCAGCATTTT. Its protein product is CASSNGWRTRQPQHF. The chain joins TRBV21-1 to TRBJ1-5. TRBV21-1 is a pseudogene locus. CDR3 length: 15 residues.

The rearrangement links TRBV12-5 to TRBJ1-5, with 10 bases that match TRBD1. The CDR3 runs 16 residues. V shed 6 bases, J shed 0 bases, and the junction held 5 bases outside the gene matches. Germline CDR1 LGHNT, CDR2 FRNRAP. The CDR3 bases are TGTGCTAGTGGCGGGGACAGGGGATATAGCAATCAGCCCCAGCATTTT. Translating gives CASGGDRGYSNQPQHF.

The V gene is TRBV12-3 or TRBV12-4, the J gene TRBJ1-6, with 7 bases identical to TRBD1. This CDR3 contains 13 residues. V was clipped by 1 base and J by 9 bases; unmatched bases: 0. CDR3 DNA sequence: TGTGCCAGCAGTTTAGACAGGGGTTCACCCCTCCACTTT. Residues: CASSLDRGSPLHF.

CDR3 residues: CASSSQGAHEKLFF. In nucleotides, the CDR3 is TGTGCCAGCAGCTCACAGGGGGCGCATGAAAAACTGTTTTTT. This sequence joins TRBV7-8 and TRBJ1-4, with 9 bases lining up with TRBD1. CDR1 and CDR2 from the germline V gene are SGHVS and FQNEAQ. The V segment lost 4 bases and the J segment 6 bases; nucleotides outside the gene matches: 3. The CDR3 totals 14 residues. Using reference TRBV7-8 and TRBJ1-4 for the parts outside the CDR3, the full variable domain is GAGVSQSPRYKVAKRGQDVALRCDPISGHVSLFWYQQALGQGPEFLTYFQNEAQLDKSGLPSDRFFAERPEGSVSTLKIQRTQQEDSAVYLCASSSQGAHEKLFFGSGTQLSVL.

This clone was seen only a few times. This CDR3 is CASSVVGSGGAGDTQYF. CDR3 DNA: TGTGCCAGCAGCGTAGTAGGTAGCGGGGGGGCTGGAGATACGCAGTATTTT. This chain uses TRBV9 with TRBJ2-3; 11 nucleotides align to TRBD2. This CDR3 is 17 amino acids long. CDR1 and CDR2 from the germline V gene are SGDLS and YYNGEE. Trimming removed 0 bases from V and 5 bases from J; junction bases left unmatched: 8.

V gene TRBV28 combines with J gene TRBJ2-5; 7 nucleotides agree with TRBD1. Per the germline V gene, CDR1 is MDHEN and CDR2 is SYDVKM. The CDR3 spans 13 residues. After removal of 7 bases from V and 9 bases from J, the junction contained 11 bases not matched to a gene. CDR3 in amino acids: CASTKGQHGAQYF. For the CDR3, the DNA is TGTGCCAGCACCAAGGGACAGCACGGAGCCCAGTACTTC.

The rearrangement uses TRBV7-3 and TRBJ2-1; TRBD2 agrees at 10 bases. The CDR3 sequence is 20 residues long. J lost 0 bases, V lost 5 bases, and 16 bases had no gene match. CDR1 SGHTA and CDR2 FQGTGA come from the germline V gene. The DNA of the CDR3 is TGTGCCAGCAGCCCCCGGGGGGGTAGCGGGGGGCGAAGCTCCTACAATGAGCAGTTCTTC. Protein sequence: CASSPRGGSGGRSSYNEQFF.

The chain couples TRBV11-2 to TRBJ1-1; D unresolved. Germline V gene data show CDR1 as SGHAT and CDR2 as FQNNGV. V shed 0 bases and J shed 5 bases, with 13 bases lying between them. This CDR3 spans 15 amino acids. DNA of the CDR3: TGTGCCAGCAGCTTAGATCCCTCATGGACTACTGAAGCTTTCTTT. Translation gives CASSLDPSWTTEAFF.

The chain employs TRBV28 and TRBJ1-6, with D unclear. Germline CDR1 is MDHEN and CDR2 is SYDVKM. The CDR3 is made up of 15 amino acids. Deletions cut 3 bases from V and 2 bases from J, with 8 bases between. Here the CDR3 reads CASSFNSPYNSPLHF. DNA of the CDR3: TGTGCCAGCAGTTTTAACTCGCCCTATAATTCACCCCTCCACTTT.

The chain joins TRBV11-3 to TRBJ2-7, with 7 bases aligning to TRBD1. Germline values: CDR1 SGHNT, CDR2 YENEEA. This CDR3 spans 16 amino acids. With 1 base clipped from V and 0 bases from J, the junction kept 6 bases outside the gene matches. This chain's CDR3 is CASSLVGGGSSYEQYF. CDR3 DNA sequence: TGTGCCAGCAGCTTAGTAGGGGGCGGAAGCTCCTACGAGCAGTACTTC.

The chain carries TRBV2 and TRBJ2-7, with 11 bases that match TRBD1. This CDR3 is 15 amino acids long. The V and J ends lost 6 bases and 2 bases, in that order; junction bases with no gene match: 6. In germline, CDR1 is SNHLY, CDR2 FYNNEI. The CDR3 here is CASSSWGQGAYEQYF. The CDR3 DNA reads as TGTGCCAGCAGCTCCTGGGGACAGGGGGCCTACGAGCAGTACTTC. The full variable domain, completed using reference TRBV2 and TRBJ2-7, is EPEVTQTPSHQVTQMGQEVILRCVPISNHLYFYWYRQILGQKVEFLVSFYNNEISEKSEIFDDQFSVERPDGSNFTLKIRSTKLEDSAMYFCASSSWGQGAYEQYFGPGTRLTVT.

The rearrangement uses TRBV30 and TRBJ2-1; 11 bases match TRBD2. The CDR3 is made up of 14 amino acids. Germline V gene lookup returns CDR1 GTSNPN and CDR2 SVGIG (reference sequence). Trimming removed 3 bases from V and 10 bases from J; junction bases left unmatched: 8. The CDR3 reads CAWRTSGELREQFF. The DNA of the CDR3 is TGTGCCTGGAGGACTAGCGGGGAGCTAAGGGAGCAGTTCTTC.